The following is a T cell receptor beta chain sequence with its context. The data are from a study of blood T cell repertoires in COVID-19. Study background: Whether acute or convalescent, the COVID-19 samples came from the United States, Italy and Spain. From T cells, B-cell-depleted T cells, or PBMCs came the material, which was cDNA or gDNA.

Germline CDR1 SQVTM, CDR2 ANQGSEA. The CDR3 runs 12 residues. Original methodology: Reference gene primers were amplified, and this amplification served to estimate nucleated cell counts. Libraries were prepared by immunoSEQ multiplex PCR; TCRdb keeps only in-frame clonotypes and omits some of them. The V and J calls and clone size come from that table; D and trimming were worked out from the DNA. The repertoire includes about 100,000 clones, roughly 90% of them detected once, and more than 1.5% sits in the top ten. The chain has TRBV29-1 and TRBJ2-5; a possible D gene is TRBD1 (5 bases). Input material: peripheral blood. The clonotype comes from a man aged 80 or over with acute or convalescent COVID-19. The CDR3 region has the DNA TGCAGTCAAAAAGGGGTTGGAGAGACCCAGTACTTC. This encodes CSQKGVGETQYF.